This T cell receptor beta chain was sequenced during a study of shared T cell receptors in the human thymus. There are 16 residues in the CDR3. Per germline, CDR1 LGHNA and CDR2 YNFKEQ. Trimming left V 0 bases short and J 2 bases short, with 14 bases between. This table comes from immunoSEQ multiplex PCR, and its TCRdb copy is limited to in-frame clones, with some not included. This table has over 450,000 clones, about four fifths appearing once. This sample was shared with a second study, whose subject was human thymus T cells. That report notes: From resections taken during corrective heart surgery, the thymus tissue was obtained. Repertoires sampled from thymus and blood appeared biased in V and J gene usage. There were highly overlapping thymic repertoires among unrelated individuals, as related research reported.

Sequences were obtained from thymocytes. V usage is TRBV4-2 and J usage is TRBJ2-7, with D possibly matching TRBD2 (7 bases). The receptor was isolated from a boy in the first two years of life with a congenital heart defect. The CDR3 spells CASSQDGGGYPYEQYF. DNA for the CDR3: TGTGCCAGCAGCCAAGACGGCGGGGGCTACCCCTACGAGCAGTACTTC.